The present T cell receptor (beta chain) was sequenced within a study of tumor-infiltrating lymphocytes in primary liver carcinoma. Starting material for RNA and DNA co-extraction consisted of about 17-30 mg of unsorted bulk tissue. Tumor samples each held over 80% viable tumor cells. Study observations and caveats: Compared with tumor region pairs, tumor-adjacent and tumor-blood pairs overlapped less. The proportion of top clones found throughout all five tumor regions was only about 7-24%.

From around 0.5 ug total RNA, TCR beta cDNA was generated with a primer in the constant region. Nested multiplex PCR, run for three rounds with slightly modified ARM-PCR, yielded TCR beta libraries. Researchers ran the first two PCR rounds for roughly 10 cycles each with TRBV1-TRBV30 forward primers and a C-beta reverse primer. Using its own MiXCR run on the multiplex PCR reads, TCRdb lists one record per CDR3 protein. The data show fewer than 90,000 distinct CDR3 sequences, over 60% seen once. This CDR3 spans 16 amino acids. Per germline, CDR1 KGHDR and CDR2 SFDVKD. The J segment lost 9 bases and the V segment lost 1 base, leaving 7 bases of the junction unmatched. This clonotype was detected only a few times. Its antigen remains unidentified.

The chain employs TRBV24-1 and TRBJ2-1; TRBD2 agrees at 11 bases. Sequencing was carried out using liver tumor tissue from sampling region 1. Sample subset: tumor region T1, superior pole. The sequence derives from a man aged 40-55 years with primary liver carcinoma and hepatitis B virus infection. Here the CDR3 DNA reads TGTGCCACCAGTGATTTTGGTAGCGGGAGGGGAGGTGAGCAGTTCTTC. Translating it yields CATSDFGSGRGGEQFF.